Presented here are 19 T cell receptor beta chains from one specimen sequenced in a study of prognosis after radiotherapy for stage I lung cancer. Two-round multiplex PCR amplified TCR beta CDR3 from genomic DNA. TRBV and TRBJ genes each had their own specific primers in first-round PCR. MiXCR, run by TCRdb on the multiplex PCR reads, gives a single entry per CDR3 protein. This sample has 25,000 to 35,000 distinct CDR3 sequences; roughly 46% occur once, and the top ten carry around 14%. This specimen was PBMCs, taken before or after stereotactic body radiation therapy (not recorded which). Source of these receptors: a donor aged 50 or older with non-small cell lung cancer.

This clonotype was seen ten or more times. The chain employs TRBV6-1 and TRBJ2-1, with TRBD1 matching 8 bases. The trim removed 2 bases at V and 6 bases at J, leaving 6 bases unmatched. Germline V gene data show CDR1 as MNHNS and CDR2 as SASEGT. CDR3 size: 15 residues. The CDR3, as DNA: TGTGCCAGCAGTGAAATGGACAGGGTAAGCAATGAGCAGTTCTTC. It yields the protein CASSEMDRVSNEQFF.

The chain joins TRBV2 to TRBJ2-1, with a possible D match to TRBD1 (6 bases). This CDR3 region has 15 residues. Germline loops: CDR1 SNHLY, CDR2 FYNNEI. The V end lost 6 bases, the J end lost 6 bases, and 18 bases lay between the germline ends. The CDR3 DNA reads TGTGCCAGCAGGATGGTTTTACAGGGCGGCAATGAGCAGTTCTTC. As protein: CASRMVLQGGNEQFF.

The rearrangement links TRBV20-1 to TRBJ2-1; 7 nucleotides line up with TRBD2. The V gene's germline CDR1 is DFQATT and CDR2 SNEGSKA (reference sequence). This CDR3 is built from 16 residues. Trimming at V came to 0 bases and at J to 4 bases, leaving 9 bases not matched to a gene. The CDR3 here is CSARDQGGPVYNEQFF. CDR3 bases: TGCAGTGCTAGAGACCAGGGAGGGCCAGTTTACAATGAGCAGTTCTTC.

In its sample, this clonotype is medium-sized. The J gene is TRBJ1-2, the V gene TRBV19, with D possibly matching TRBD1 (6 bases). The CDR3 has 13 residues. The V and J ends lost 5 bases and 3 bases respectively, with 10 bases between them. Looked up from germline, CDR1 is LNHDA and CDR2 is SQIVND (reference sequence). CDR3 sequence (DNA): TGTGCCAGTAGTGCCCAGGGGTACTATGGCTACACCTTC. Residues: CASSAQGYYGYTF.

This clonotype was seen repeatedly, ten times or more. V usage is TRBV7-9 and J usage is TRBJ2-3; D unclear. Germline V gene data show CDR1 as SEHNR and CDR2 as FQNEAQ (reference sequence). The CDR3 loop spans 14 amino acids. The ends were cut back, 5 bases at V and 1 base at J, with 10 bases in the middle. The CDR3 reads CASSLRAGTDTQYF. CDR3 nucleotides: TGTGCCAGCAGCCTCCGGGCGGGCACAGATACGCAGTATTTT. The full variable domain, rest sourced from reference TRBV7-9 and TRBJ2-3, is DTGVSQNPRHKITKRGQNVTFRCDPISEHNRLYWYRQTLGQGPEFLTYFQNEAQLEKSRLLSDRFSAERPKGSFSTLEIQRTEQGDSAMYLCASSLRAGTDTQYFGPGTRLTVL.

About this clonotype itself: It is likely a read error: a sequence one base away is far more abundant. V is TRBV6-4 and J is TRBJ2-1; no clear D. Germline CDR1 reads MRHNA; CDR2 reads SNTAGT. There are 14 residues in the CDR3. Trimming took 2 bases from V and 5 from J, leaving 10 bases between them. CDR3 amino acids: CASSDRVRHNEQFF. The CDR3 DNA is TGTGCCAGCAGTGACAGGGTGAGGCACAATGAGCAGTTCTTC.

This clonotype counts as medium-sized. The V call is TRBV6-1, the J call TRBJ1-3; D is unresolved. Trimming removed 5 bases at V and 9 bases at J, with 11 bases between. This CDR3 contains 12 residues. CDR1 MNHNS and CDR2 SASEGT come from the germline V gene. The CDR3 is CASSLGVGTIYF. For the CDR3, the DNA is TGTGCCAGCAGTCTCGGGGTCGGCACCATATATTTT.

Many counts were recorded for this clonotype. The chain uses TRBV20-1 and TRBJ2-1; D remains ambiguous. Trimming stripped 4 bases from V and 4 bases from J, with 5 bases between. Germline CDR1 and CDR2: DFQATT and SNEGSKA (reference sequence). CDR3 size: 11 residues. CDR3 loop: CSATRYNEQFF. DNA for the CDR3: TGCAGTGCTACAAGGTACAATGAGCAGTTCTTC.

This clonotype was detected ten times or more. The rearrangement uses TRBV6-4 and TRBJ2-2; D tentatively fits TRBD1 or TRBD2 (5 bases each). The CDR3 is made up of 15 amino acids. Germline CDR1 and CDR2: MRHNA and SNTAGT. Trimming cost V 4 bases and J 4 bases, with 13 bases left between them. The CDR3 sequence is CASSVTGTLTGELFF. The CDR3 bases are TGTGCCAGCAGTGTAACCGGGACCCTCACCGGGGAGCTGTTTTTT.

The chain links TRBV30 to TRBJ2-2; D perhaps matches TRBD2 (6 bases). There are 15 residues in the CDR3. Between the trimmed V and J ends, which lost 3 bases and 4 bases, there was a span of 15 bases. The germline CDR1 and CDR2 sequences are GTSNPN and SVGIG (reference sequence). This CDR3 is CAWRGLSGFTGELFF. Here the CDR3 DNA reads TGTGCCTGGAGGGGACTGTCTGGTTTCACCGGGGAGCTGTTTTTT.

This clonotype appeared a single time. This likely came from a read error, as a far larger clone is one base away. The CDR3 DNA reads TGTGCCAGCAGCCGGGGGGACATAACCCATAACAATGACCAGTTCTTC. This encodes CASSRGDITHNNDQFF. This chain connects TRBV2 to TRBJ2-1; D possibly corresponds to TRBD2 (7 bases). The CDR3 contains 16 residues. In germline, CDR1 is SNHLY, CDR2 FYNNEI.

Note on this clonotype: One junction end disagrees with the germline gene, perhaps due to a read error. The gene calls are TRBV6-4 and TRBJ1-1, with D hard to call. Per germline, CDR1 MRHNA and CDR2 SNTAGT. The CDR3 spans 14 residues. The CDR3 here is CSSSDSSRGTEAFF. CDR3 nucleotides: TGTTCCAGCAGTGACTCTAGCCGAGGCACTGAAGCTTTCTTT.

The chain recombines TRBV5-1 with TRBJ1-1, with D unresolved. With 3 bases removed from V and 4 bases from J, the gap between germline ends came to 13 bases. Germline V gene data show CDR1 as SGHRS and CDR2 as YFSETQ. CDR3 length: 14 amino acids. This chain's CDR3 is CASSSGDWSTEAFF. The CDR3 coding sequence is TGCGCCAGCAGCTCCGGTGATTGGAGCACTGAAGCTTTCTTT.

Regarding this clonotype: This is likely an artifact of a read error, given a far larger clone one base away. CDR3 loop: CASSFRGYSHLHF. CDR3 coding DNA: TGTGCCAGCAGTTTCAGGGGGTACTCACACCTCCACTTT. The V gene is TRBV6-4, the J gene TRBJ1-6; 7 bases are a match to TRBD1. The CDR3 totals 13 residues. The germline V gene encodes CDR1 MRHNA and CDR2 SNTAGT.

In this sample, this clonotype turned up a few times. This chain links TRBV6-2 or TRBV6-3 with TRBJ2-3; tentatively, D is TRBD1 (5 bases). Trimming cost V 7 bases and J 9 bases, with 23 bases left between them. The V gene's germline CDR1 is MNHEY and CDR2 SVGEGT. This CDR3 spans 15 amino acids. This CDR3 is CASIRENRGARTQYF. As DNA, the CDR3 is TGTGCCAGCATCCGAGAAAACCGTGGGGCGCGGACGCAGTATTTT.

The table lists this clonotype with many counts. The gene calls are TRBV10-3 and TRBJ2-2; D possibly corresponds to TRBD1 (5 bases). V shed 0 bases and J shed 4 bases, with 12 bases lying between them. The CDR3 length is 16 residues. Germline lookup yields CDR1 ENHRY and CDR2 SYGVKD. This CDR3 is CAISESARASTGELFF. For the CDR3, the DNA is TGTGCCATCAGTGAGTCGGCCAGGGCGAGCACCGGGGAGCTGTTTTTT.

This clonotype has ten or more counts. The V and J genes are TRBV18 and TRBJ1-1; a possible D gene is TRBD1 (5 bases). Per the germline V gene, CDR1 is KGHSH and CDR2 is LQKENI. The ends were cut back, 1 base at V and 5 bases at J, with 8 bases in the middle. This CDR3 spans 13 amino acids. The CDR3 reads CASSPRAGTEAFF. The CDR3 DNA sequence: TGTGCCAGCTCACCACGGGCAGGGACTGAAGCTTTCTTT.

To note about this clonotype: The junction and the germline gene differ at one end; a read error may be behind it. The chain links TRBV6-1 to TRBJ1-1, with 7 bases matching TRBD1. Per the germline V gene, CDR1 is MNHNS and CDR2 is SASEGT. The CDR3 loop spans 14 amino acids. The CDR3 DNA reads as TGTGCCAGCAGGGAGACAGGGTTTTTCACTGGAGCTTTCTTT. This codes for CASRETGFFTGAFF.

This clonotype has only one observation. This chain joins TRBV6-1 and TRBJ2-3; possibly TRBD2 for D (6 bases). The CDR3 covers 16 residues. Trimming removed 6 bases from V and 1 base from J, with 17 bases in between. Per germline, CDR1 MNHNS and CDR2 SASEGT. In DNA form, the CDR3 reads TGTGCCAGCAGCTATTTGGAGGGCCGGGGCACAGATACGCAGTATTTT. This codes for CASSYLEGRGTDTQYF.